The clone carrying this T cell receptor (beta chain) was counted many times. The TCR beta CDR3 regions underwent amplification from RNA transcripts. HTBI-primed RT-PCR formed the first round, and a multiplex PCR formed the second. From the multiplex PCR reads, TCRdb called clonotypes with MiXCR, one entry per CDR3 protein. The sample has more than 550,000 distinct CDR3 sequences; roughly 39% are singletons. The sample is drawn from a study of Graves' ophthalmopathy and Graves' hyperthyroidism. Deletions cut 1 base from V and 4 bases from J, with 11 bases between. CDR3 length: 15 amino acids. Material for sequencing was peripheral blood. This chain connects TRBV12-3 or TRBV12-4 to TRBJ1-3; maybe TRBD1 (6 bases). The TCR comes from an adult man with Graves' ophthalmopathy. CDR3: CASSLGGAPGNTIYF. The CDR3 region has the DNA TGTGCCAGCAGTTTAGGGGGGGCGCCCGGAAACACCATATATTTT.